This T cell receptor beta chain originates from a study of blood T cell repertoires in COVID-19 (dated by TCRdb to about 2020). Study-level background: Collaborator samples came from the United States, Italy and Spain and covered acute and convalescent phases of COVID-19. Subjects who had been exposed to COVID-19, were actively infected with it, or had recovered from it provided the deeply sampled blood TCRbeta repertoires that made up the dataset. The sample metadata nearly always contained a de-identified subject ID, COVID-19 status, age in years and sex. The samples were drawn from the first 160 participants of the ongoing ImmuneRACE study and from 1,254 subjects provided by 6 global collaborators. Where HLA class I and class II types were available, the types were taken from metadata supplied by the sample provider, not from assay-based typing. The repertoires were released in a freely available public database intended as a resource for research on the immune response to SARS-CoV-2. The material from the prospective study consisted of cDNA or gDNA derived from T cells, B-cell-depleted T cells, or PBMCs. The research as a whole found: The quantity of clinical and demographic metadata differed by source and by participant and was supplied without curation.

From a lookup of the germline V gene, CDR1 and CDR2 are SGHRS and YFSETQ. A distance of 13 bases separates the germline ends of V and J, which lose 6 bases and 0 bases respectively. The CDR3, cysteine through phenylalanine, is 15 amino acids long. Only the CDR3 DNA is retained, 45 bases long and in frame from the first base. TCRbeta CDR3 regions were amplified from genomic DNA by means of the immunoSEQ Assay, a bias-controlled multiplex PCR. The authors' pipeline ran thus. Within the assay, amplification of reference gene primers was used to estimate how many nucleated cells each sample contained. To quantify the absolute abundance of each unique TCRbeta CDR3 rearrangement, sequence reads were collapsed and filtered. For each sample, productive Simpson clonality was calculated by taking the square root of Simpson's diversity index across productive rearrangements. This immuneACCESS table, as held by TCRdb, lists in-frame sequences with V and J called but not all clones. Of the missing ones, under half trace to an unresolved V gene in checked studies; the others have no known cause. V and J calls and clone size are those listed in that table; D and trimming were worked out from the DNA. A total of some 180,000 clones appear in this sample, around four fifths of them only once. The ten largest clones capture around 8.9% of the sample.

This clone was observed once. This receptor's antigen is unknown. Per-base qualities were not stored, and no clone one base away is much larger. In Seattle, one collaborating source enrolled patients while the infection was active and tracked those patients longitudinally over the course of disease. Each collaborating institution followed its own protocols to collect whole blood in K2EDTA tubes. For TCRbeta analysis, collaborators shipped samples in one of three forms: frozen whole blood, isolated PBMCs, or DNA extracted from either of those sample types. The chain is encoded by TRBV5-1 joined to TRBJ1-3; possibly the D gene is TRBD1, per 6 matching bases. The sequence was obtained from a woman older than 75 with COVID-19, enrolled during active disease. Sequencing input: peripheral blood. The bases are TGCGCCAGCACCGAGGGGGTAAACTCTGGAAACACCATATATTTT. Its protein product is CASTEGVNSGNTIYF.